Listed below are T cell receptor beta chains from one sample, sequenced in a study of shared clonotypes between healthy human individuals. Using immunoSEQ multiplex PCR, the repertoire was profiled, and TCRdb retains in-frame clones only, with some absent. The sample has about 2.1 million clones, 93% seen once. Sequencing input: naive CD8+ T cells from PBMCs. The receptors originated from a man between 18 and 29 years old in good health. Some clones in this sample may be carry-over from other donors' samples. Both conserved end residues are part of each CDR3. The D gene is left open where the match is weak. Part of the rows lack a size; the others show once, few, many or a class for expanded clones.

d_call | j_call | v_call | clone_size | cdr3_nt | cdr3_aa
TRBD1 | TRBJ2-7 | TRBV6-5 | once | TGTGCCAGCAGTTACAATCAGGGGGCCTACGAGCAGTACTTC | CASSYNQGAYEQYF
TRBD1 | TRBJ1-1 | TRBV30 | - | TGTGCCTGGAGTGTAGGGACAGGGGGAAACACTGAAGCTTTCTTT | CAWSVGTGGNTEAFF
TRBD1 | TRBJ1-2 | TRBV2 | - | TGTGCCAGCAGTGAAGGGACAGGGAACTATGGCTACACCTTC | CASSEGTGNYGYTF
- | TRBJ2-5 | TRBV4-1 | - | TGCGCCAGCAGCCAAGTTGGCCTAGCGCTCCAAGAGACCCAGTACTTC | CASSQVGLALQETQYF
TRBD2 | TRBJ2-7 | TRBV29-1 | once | TGCAGCGTAGCGGGGGGGCCCTTCTACGAGCAGTACTTC | CSVAGGPFYEQYF
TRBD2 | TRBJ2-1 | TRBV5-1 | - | TGCGCCAGCAGCTTGGTTGGGCTAGCGGGAGGGCCCAACCACAATGAGCAGTTCTTC | CASSLVGLAGGPNHNEQFF
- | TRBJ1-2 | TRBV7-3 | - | TGTGCCAGCAGCCCAAGGGAAGGGACTAACTATGGCTACACCTTC | CASSPREGTNYGYTF
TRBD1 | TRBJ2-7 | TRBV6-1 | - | TGTGCCAGCAGGTCGTGGACAGGGGTCTACGAGCAGTACTTC | CASRSWTGVYEQYF
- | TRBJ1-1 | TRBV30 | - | TGTGCCTGGGTTGTCGGGGGGCCTGAAGCTTTCTTT | CAWVVGGPEAFF
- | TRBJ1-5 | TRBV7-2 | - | TGTGCCAGCAGCTTACAAGGCGTTCCCAATCAGCCCCAGCATTTT | CASSLQGVPNQPQHF
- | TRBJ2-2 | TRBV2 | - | TGTGCCAGCAGTGAAGTTTGGAACACCGGGGAGCTGTTTTTT | CASSEVWNTGELFF
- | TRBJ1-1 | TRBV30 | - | TGTGCCTGGAGTGCCCGGGCAAACACTGAAGCTTTCTTT | CAWSARANTEAFF
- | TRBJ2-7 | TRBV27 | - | TGTGCCAGCAGTTATGGGGGGTACGAGCAGTACTTC | CASSYGGYEQYF
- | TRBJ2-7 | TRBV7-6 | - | TGTGCCAGCAGCTTAGTGGCAGGGGATGGATCCTACGAGCAGTACTTC | CASSLVAGDGSYEQYF
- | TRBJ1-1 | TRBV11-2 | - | TGTGCCAGCAGCTTAGATGATTGGGGGGCCACTGAAGCTTTCTTT | CASSLDDWGATEAFF
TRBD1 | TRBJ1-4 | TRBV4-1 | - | TGCGCCAGCAGCCAAGATCGAGGGCAGGGGGATGAAAAACTGTTTTTT | CASSQDRGQGDEKLFF
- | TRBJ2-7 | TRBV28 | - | TGTGCCAGCAGTTTAGACAGTGGGAGGTACGAGCAGTACTTC | CASSLDSGRYEQYF
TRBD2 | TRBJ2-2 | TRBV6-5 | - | TGTGCCACCAGGGAGGCGGGAGGAGGCACCGGGGAGCTGTTTTTT | CATREAGGGTGELFF
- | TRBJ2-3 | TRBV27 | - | TGTGCCAGCAGTTTAGGGGGGTCGGGCACAGATACGCAGTATTTT | CASSLGGSGTDTQYF
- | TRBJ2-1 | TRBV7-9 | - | TGTGCCAGCAGAACCTTTACCAATGAGCAGTTCTTC | CASRTFTNEQFF
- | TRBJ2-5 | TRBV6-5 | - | TGTGCCAGCATCCTCAGGGGTGGGGAGACCCAGTACTTC | CASILRGGETQYF
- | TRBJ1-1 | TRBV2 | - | TGTGCCAGCGGACCCACTGAAGCTTTCTTT | CASGPTEAFF
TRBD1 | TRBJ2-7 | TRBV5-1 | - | TGCGCCAGCACCATGTCAACAGGGGGGTACGAGCAGTACTTC | CASTMSTGGYEQYF
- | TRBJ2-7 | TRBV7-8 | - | TGTGCCAGCAGCCTATGGCCCGGAGGGAACTCCTACGAGCAGTACTTC | CASSLWPGGNSYEQYF
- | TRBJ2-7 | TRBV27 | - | TGTGCCAGCAGTATACGACTAGCAGGGGATGAAGAGCAGTACTTC | CASSIRLAGDEEQYF
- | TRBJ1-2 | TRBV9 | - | TGTGCCAGCTTTCAGGGAGGACGCGGCTACACCTTC | CASFQGGRGYTF
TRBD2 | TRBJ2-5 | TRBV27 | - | TGTGCCAGCAGTTCGACTAGCGGGGAAGAGACCCAGTACTTC | CASSSTSGEETQYF
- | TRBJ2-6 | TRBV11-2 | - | TGTGCCAGCAGCCGGGGCTCTGGGGCCAACGTCCTGACTTTC | CASSRGSGANVLTF
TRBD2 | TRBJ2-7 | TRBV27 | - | TGTGCCAGCAGTGATTACTCGGGAGGGCCTAACGAGCAGTACTTC | CASSDYSGGPNEQYF
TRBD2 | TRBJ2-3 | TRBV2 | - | TGTGCCTTCAGCACTCGCCGACTAGCATTAACAGATACGCAGTATTTT | CAFSTRRLALTDTQYF
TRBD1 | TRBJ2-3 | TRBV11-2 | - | TGTGCCAGCAGCGCCCGGACAGGGGGCAGCTCAGATACGCAGTATTTT | CASSARTGGSSDTQYF